This T cell receptor (beta chain) originates from a study of blood T cell repertoires in COVID-19. Study-wide background: PBMCs, B-cell-depleted T cells, or T cells were the source of the cDNA or gDNA that made up the material.

Trimming took off 5 bases at V and 4 bases at J, with 4 bases between the two ends. Germline CDR1 reads MNHNY; CDR2 reads SVGAGI (reference sequence). The CDR3 covers 11 residues. Assay used: immunoSEQ multiplex PCR; TCRdb lists only in-frame clones, some missing. The sample lists 130,000 to 150,000 clones, 84% occurring once. The specimen sequenced was peripheral blood. V usage is TRBV6-6 and J usage is TRBJ2-3; no definite D call. This TCR derives from a human donor in a cohort sampled during active COVID-19. This chain's CDR3 is CASSGADTQYF. The CDR3 DNA is TGTGCCAGCAGTGGAGCAGATACGCAGTATTTT.